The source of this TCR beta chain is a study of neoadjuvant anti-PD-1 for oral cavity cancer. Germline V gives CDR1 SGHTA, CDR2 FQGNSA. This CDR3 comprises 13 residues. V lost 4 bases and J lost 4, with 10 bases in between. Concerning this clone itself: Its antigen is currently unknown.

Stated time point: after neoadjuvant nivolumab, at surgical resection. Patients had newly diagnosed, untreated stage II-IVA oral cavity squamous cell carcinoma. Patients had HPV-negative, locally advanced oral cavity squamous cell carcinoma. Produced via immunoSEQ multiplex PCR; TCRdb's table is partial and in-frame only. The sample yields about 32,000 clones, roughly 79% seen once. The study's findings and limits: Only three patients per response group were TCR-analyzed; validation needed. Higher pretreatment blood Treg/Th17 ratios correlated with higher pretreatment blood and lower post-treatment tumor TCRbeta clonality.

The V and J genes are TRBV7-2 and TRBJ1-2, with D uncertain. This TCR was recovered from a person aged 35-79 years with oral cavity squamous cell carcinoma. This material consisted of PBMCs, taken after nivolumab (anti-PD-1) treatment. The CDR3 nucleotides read TGTGCCAGCAGCTCCGAGAGTTTCTATGGCTACACCTTC. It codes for CASSSESFYGYTF. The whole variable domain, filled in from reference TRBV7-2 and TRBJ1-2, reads GAGVSQSPSNKVTEKGKDVELRCDPISGHTALYWYRQSLGQGLEFLIYFQGNSAPDKSGLPSDRFSAERTGGSVSTLTIQRTQQEDSAVYLCASSSESFYGYTFGSGTRLTVV.